This T cell receptor (beta chain) was captured by sequencing in a study of cytotoxic CD8 clonotypes in ibrutinib-treated CLL. Study-level information: Patients: over 9 relapsed/refractory, fewer than 16 treatment-naive, under 18 IGHV unmutated. Mean productive templates were 255,043; mean productive rearrangements were around 90,000. Study-level points and caveats: Public clonotypes occurred uncommonly; on treatment, they contracted or remained stable.

This CDR3 spans 17 amino acids. Germline V gene data show CDR1 as SGHDN and CDR2 as FVKESK. Generated by immunoSEQ multiplex PCR, the TCRdb table keeps only in-frame clones and is missing some. The table includes about 330,000 clones, 60% to 80% detected once. Comment on this clone: Its cognate antigen is unknown. Compared with germline, one end of the junction differs, possibly owing to a read error.

The material was PBMCs, obtained after 36 months of ibrutinib treatment. The sequence came from a human donor with chronic lymphocytic leukemia. The rearrangement links TRBV14 to TRBJ2-7; tentatively, D is TRBD2 (6 bases). CDR3 DNA: TGTGCCAGCAGCCAATTTAACCGGGGACTCCGCTCCAACGAGCAGTACTTC. Its translation is CASSQFNRGLRSNEQYF.